This TCR beta chain is drawn from a study of blood T cell repertoires in COVID-19. About the study: Samples of COVID-19 (acute and convalescent) were obtained from the United States, Italy and Spain. T cells, B-cell-depleted T cells, or PBMCs supplied cDNA or gDNA.

Per the original data handling: The authors estimated nucleated cell counts from reference gene primer amplification. The protocol was immunoSEQ multiplex PCR, while the TCRdb copy is restricted to in-frame clones and leaves out a portion. The D gene and trimming were derived from the DNA, and the V and J assignments and clone size from that table. Of roughly 200,000 clones listed, just over 85% were seen once; the top ten hold around 3.5%. CDR1 KGHSH and CDR2 LQKENI come from the germline V gene. V was shortened by 2 bases and J by 6 bases, with 8 bases between the two germline ends. This CDR3 spans 13 amino acids.

The genes are TRBV18 and TRBJ1-5, with D tentatively TRBD1 (5 bases). The source material was PBMCs or T cells enriched from blood (not recorded which). The receptor's source is a woman between 35 and 50 years old with acute COVID-19. CDR3 in amino acids: CASSPGAGQPQHF. CDR3 coding DNA: TGTGCCAGCTCACCAGGGGCAGGTCAGCCCCAGCATTTT.